This T cell receptor beta chain was identified in a study of blood T cells in healthy people across ages (dated by TCRdb to the mid-2010s). Some background on the complete study: Template switching captured roughly one uniquely barcoded TCR beta cDNA molecule per two T cells in model experiments. Two additional independent replicas of 1 million unique cDNA reads from the same blood draw were analyzed for two donors (one aged 18 to 30 and one aged 80 or older). Donors were grouped into four age groups: young (average roughly 16 years), middle-aged (39), aged (roughly 62) and long-lived (about 89). Donors of different ages were randomly distributed across sequencing lanes to avoid experimental bias. The study measured age-related changes in TCR beta repertoire diversity using deep sequencing normalized with unique cDNA molecular identifiers.

Systemically healthy Caucasian individuals from Russia, approximately 39 in total and aged roughly 6 to 90 years, were included as donors. About 9.6 milliliters of peripheral blood were collected from each donor into EDTA-treated Vacutainer tubes. PBMCs were isolated by Ficoll-Paque density-gradient centrifugation, with at least 7 million obtained per sample. Trizol reagent was used to extract total RNA from PBMCs, with at least 6 micrograms per sample. The percentages of naive CD45RAhigh/CD27high T cells were determined by flow cytometry on a PBMC aliquot from every donor. Overall study results and their limits: Conclusive comparison of naive and antigen-experienced compartments was prevented by the profiling of bulk unsorted PBMCs. There was a strong correlation between observed TCR beta diversity and the percentage of naive T cells measured by flow cytometry. Compared with the aged group, more naive CD4+ T cells, fewer expanded clones and increased TCR diversity were shown by the long-lived group, suggesting age selection. Estimates of total diversity based on one million sequenced T cells were regarded as lower bounds and as underestimates. Observed TCR beta diversity per million T cells fell roughly linearly with age, and a significant reduction was already apparent by age roughly 40. The CMV infection status of donors was not known, potentially confounding age-related changes in expanded clonotypes.

There are 13 amino acids in the CDR3, from cysteine to phenylalanine inclusive. Left in the record is the CDR3 DNA by itself, 39 bases read in frame from the first base. Reading the germline V gene gives CDR1 SGHTA and CDR2 FQGTGA. The V end loses 3 bases and the J end loses 6 bases, and a stretch of 10 bases separates them. As concerns this clonotype: Its antigen specificity is not known. Base qualities are not recorded, but no much larger clone differs from it by a single base.

Libraries came from 5' RACE. Reads for this sample came from an Illumina HiSeq 2500. A second roughly 7 to 11 cycle PCR used a sample-barcoded 5' primer and a J-beta primer mix. A template-switch 5' adaptor carrying 12 random nucleotides introduced a unique molecular identifier onto each TCR beta cDNA molecule. At least 2.5 million CDR3-containing paired-end reads were obtained from each sample. First-strand cDNA synthesis was performed from all RNA using the Mint cDNA synthesis kit, with priming by a TRBC-specific oligonucleotide. All cDNA was treated with uracil-DNA glycosylase and then went through a first 18-cycle PCR with the universal primers M1SS and BC2_uni_R. The authors' pipeline ran thus. Normalization of each sample was performed by random selection of 1 million high-quality reads, each carrying a distinct molecular identifier. Reads with shared molecular identifiers were discarded instead of being binned into consensus sequences. MiTCR, run with a Q25 quality threshold and the strictest error-elimination algorithm, handled CDR3 identification, clonotype clustering and error correction. A nonparametric unseen species model with Euler transformation was used to estimate a lower bound on total TCR beta diversity. Clones were called with MiXCR by TCRdb after fastp trimmed the public reads at Q25, and only in-frame beta chains were retained. Each CDR3 protein appears once, grouped with its most common genes and DNA. V and J calls and clone size were set by TCRdb, not the authors. The sample table records approximately 800,000 distinct CDR3 sequences; roughly 40% of these occur just once. The leading ten clones occupy over 10% of the sample.

Sample: blood. This TCR was sampled from a man younger than 35 in good health. The chain links TRBV7-3 with TRBJ2-3; there is no confident call for the D gene. CDR3 sequence: CASSFRPTDTQYF. The DNA is as follows: TGTGCCAGCAGCTTTCGTCCCACGGATACGCAGTATTTT.